The 19 T cell receptor beta chains below were found in one sample sequenced in a study of blood T cell repertoires in COVID-19. This table comes from immunoSEQ multiplex PCR, and its TCRdb copy is limited to in-frame clones, with some not included. Of fewer than 500,000 clones listed, 80% to 90% are singletons. The sample was PBMCs or T cells enriched from blood (not recorded which). All receptors derive from a man aged 30 to 39 who had recovered from COVID-19.

This chain uses TRBV9 with TRBJ2-7; the D gene is possibly TRBD1 (6 bases). The CDR3 runs 15 residues. V gave up 3 bases and J gave up 3 bases, with 16 bases separating them. Germline V gene sequence: CDR1 SGDLS, CDR2 YYNGEE. Here the CDR3 reads CASSGGRGQFYEQYF. DNA of the CDR3: TGTGCCAGCAGCGGGGGCCGGGGACAATTCTACGAGCAGTACTTC.

This chain connects TRBV4-3 to TRBJ2-4; 7 positions match TRBD2. Trimming removed 4 bases from V and 1 base from J; junction bases left unmatched: 10. CDR3 length equals 17 residues. Per germline, CDR1 LGHNA and CDR2 YSLEER. The CDR3 is CASSPWAGVLAKNIQYF. The CDR3 DNA follows: TGCGCCAGCAGCCCCTGGGCGGGGGTTCTCGCCAAAAACATTCAGTACTTC.

The rearrangement links TRBV5-1 to TRBJ1-2, with TRBD1 matching over 8 bases. Germline assignment: CDR1 SGHRS and CDR2 YFSETQ. With V trimmed by 4 bases and J by 8 bases, 10 bases remained unmatched. The CDR3 has 14 residues. The DNA of the CDR3 is TGCGCCAGCAGCATCTACCAGGGGGCGGTCGGCTACACCTTC. Translated, it gives CASSIYQGAVGYTF.

The chain employs TRBV6-5 and TRBJ2-5; D not certain. V was pared by 7 bases and J by 5 bases, with 8 bases between. From germline, CDR1 is MNHEY and CDR2 SVGAGI. The CDR3 loop spans 11 amino acids. CDR3 amino acids: CASIRLETQYF. The CDR3 bases are TGTGCCAGCATCCGTTTGGAGACCCAGTACTTC.

The chain links TRBV10-3 to TRBJ2-1; D gene unclear. The ends were cut back, 3 bases at V and 6 bases at J, with 9 bases in the middle. The CDR3 runs 13 residues. The germline gives CDR1 ENHRY, CDR2 SYGVKD. As DNA, the CDR3 is TGTGCCATCAGTGAAGAGAAACTCAATGAGCAGTTCTTC. Translation gives CAISEEKLNEQFF.

There are a few counts of this clone. The chain links TRBV19 to TRBJ1-5, with unresolved D. Germline loops: CDR1 LNHDA, CDR2 SQIVND (reference sequence). This CDR3 region has 17 residues. V was cut by 6 bases and J by 0 bases, with 18 bases left in between. The DNA of the CDR3 is TGTGCCAGTAGACCGCCCGGGATGAGGAATAGCAATCAGCCCCAGCATTTT. Its translation: CASRPPGMRNSNQPQHF.

The chain carries TRBV10-3 and TRBJ1-3; weak D call: TRBD1 (5 bases). Trimming pared 4 bases from V and 0 bases from J, leaving 7 bases between. This CDR3 region has 14 residues. Germline CDR1 reads ENHRY; CDR2 reads SYGVKD. CDR3: CAISGGSSGNTIYF. The CDR3, as DNA: TGTGCCATCAGTGGGGGCAGCTCTGGAAACACCATATATTTT.

This clone came up many times. The rearrangement uses TRBV12-5 and TRBJ2-2; D is perhaps TRBD2 (6 bases). V lost 6 bases, J lost 3 bases, and 11 bases lay in between. Germline-derived CDR1 and CDR2 are LGHNT and FRNRAP. The CDR3 is 14 amino acids. Here the CDR3 reads CASGSRDYTGELFF. CDR3 bases: TGTGCTAGTGGCTCCAGGGACTACACCGGGGAGCTGTTTTTT.

The V and J genes are TRBV3-1 (or the pseudogene TRBV3-2) and TRBJ2-3, with 8 bases that match TRBD2. The germline CDR1 and CDR2 sequences are LGHDT and YNNKEL (reference sequence). The CDR3 totals 15 residues. J gave up 5 bases and V 3 bases, and 7 bases lay outside the gene matches. The CDR3 reads CASSHTSGGKDTQYF. In DNA, the CDR3 is TGTGCCAGCAGCCACACTAGCGGAGGGAAAGATACGCAGTATTTT.

This sequence joins TRBV6-5 and TRBJ2-3; no definite D call. Germline CDR1 MNHEY, CDR2 SVGAGI. The CDR3 length is 14 residues. V dropped 2 bases and J dropped 4 bases, with 10 bases sitting between them. In nucleotides, the CDR3 is TGTGCCAGCAGTTACCTTCAAGCCCCAGATACGCAGTATTTT. It yields the protein CASSYLQAPDTQYF.

The chain has TRBV24-1 and TRBJ1-5, with TRBD1 identical over 8 bases. Trimming at V came to 12 bases and at J to 9 bases, leaving 12 bases not matched to a gene. This CDR3 is 13 amino acids long. Germline V gene data show CDR1 as KGHDR and CDR2 as SFDVKD. The CDR3, as DNA: TGTGCCGGACTAGGACAGGGAGAGTGGCCCCAGCATTTT. Its translation is CAGLGQGEWPQHF.

This clone turned up a few times. The sample contains more than one DNA sequence encoding this CDR3. This sequence joins TRBV18 and TRBJ2-7; perhaps TRBD2 as D (5 bases). There are 13 residues in the CDR3. Trimming cost V 3 bases and J 6 bases, with 12 bases left between them. From germline, CDR1 is KGHSH and CDR2 LQKENI. For the CDR3, the DNA is TGTGCCAGCTCACCCCGTGAGGGTGGCGAGCAGTACTTC. Translating it yields CASSPREGGEQYF.

This rearrangement joins TRBV19 to TRBJ1-1, with 9 bases that match TRBD1. The germline V gene has CDR1 LNHDA and CDR2 SQIVND (reference sequence). V was pared by 6 bases and J by 4 bases, with 6 bases of the junction left unmatched. The CDR3 covers 14 residues. The CDR3 loop reads CASRVQGAATEAFF. CDR3 DNA: TGTGCCAGTAGAGTACAGGGGGCGGCCACTGAAGCTTTCTTT.

The chain carries TRBV28 and TRBJ2-7, with 9 bases matching TRBD2. CDR1 is MDHEN, CDR2 SYDVKM, per germline. V was pared by 8 bases and J by 1 base, with 6 bases of the junction left unmatched. The CDR3 runs 14 residues. For the CDR3, the DNA is TGTGCCAGCGGCGGAGCGGGGGGATCCTACGAGCAGTACTTC. This codes for CASGGAGGSYEQYF.

The V and J genes are TRBV7-2 and TRBJ2-1; 10 bases are a match to TRBD2. V shed 7 bases, J shed 8 bases, and the junction held 14 bases outside the gene matches. Germline values: CDR1 SGHTA, CDR2 FQGNSA. There are 16 residues in the CDR3. This CDR3 reads CASIPGSAGGQDEQFF. The CDR3, as DNA: TGTGCCAGCATCCCTGGATCAGCGGGGGGGCAGGATGAGCAGTTCTTC.

The rearrangement joins TRBV29-1 to TRBJ2-7; possible D gene TRBD2, 5 bases. The CDR3 totals 13 residues. Trimming stripped 4 bases from V and 3 bases from J, with 13 bases between. CDR1 SQVTM and CDR2 ANQGSEA come from the germline V gene. CDR3 residues: CSVGGRPLYEQYF. The CDR3 DNA is TGCAGCGTTGGAGGGCGGCCCCTCTACGAGCAGTACTTC.

The chain employs TRBV27 and TRBJ1-6; D gene ambiguous. The V and J ends lost 4 bases and 7 bases respectively, with 14 bases between them. The V gene's germline CDR1 is MNHEY and CDR2 SMNVEV (reference sequence). The CDR3 runs to 15 residues. This CDR3 reads CASSSSPGVNSPLHF. The CDR3 nucleotides are TGTGCCAGCAGTTCGAGCCCAGGTGTGAATTCACCCCTCCACTTT.

This chain connects TRBV14 to TRBJ2-7; 7 nucleotides align to TRBD2. In germline, CDR1 is SGHDN, CDR2 FVKESK. The V and J ends lost 0 bases and 2 bases, in that order; junction bases with no gene match: 7. The CDR3 extends over 16 amino acids. CDR3 amino acids: CASSQDWNSGAYEQYF. In DNA, the CDR3 is TGTGCCAGCAGCCAAGACTGGAACAGCGGGGCCTACGAGCAGTACTTC.

The rearrangement uses TRBV18 and TRBJ1-5; the match to TRBD1 covers 8 bases. Germline V gene data show CDR1 as KGHSH and CDR2 as LQKENI. Losses at the gene ends were 2 bases for V and 4 bases for J; bases not matched to a gene: 7. This CDR3 region has 16 residues. The CDR3 DNA sequence: TGTGCCAGCTCACCAACGGGACAGGTTAATAATCAGCCCCAGCATTTT. Its translation is CASSPTGQVNNQPQHF.